This TCR beta chain was obtained from a study of blood T cell repertoires in COVID-19. Study-level background: The United States, Italy and Spain provided the acute and convalescent COVID-19 samples. From T cells, B-cell-depleted T cells, or PBMCs came the material, which was cDNA or gDNA.

Per the original data handling: Estimation of nucleated cell counts was performed using reference gene primer amplification. Sequencing used immunoSEQ multiplex PCR; TCRdb keeps in-frame clones, though not all of them. D and trimming were read from the DNA, whereas the V and J calls and clone size are those reported in that table. The sample shows some 130,000 clones, approximately 84% of them seen only once. Sequencing used peripheral blood. The source of this sequence is a woman between 50 and 59 years old who had recovered from COVID-19.

CDR3 residues: CASSKVRWKMGPNSYEQYF. The CDR3 bases are TGTGCCAGCAGCAAAGTCCGCTGGAAGATGGGCCCTAACTCCTACGAGCAGTACTTC. The chain uses TRBV21-1 and TRBJ2-7; the D call of TRBD1 is as the table states it, not checked on the DNA. TRBV21-1 has pseudogene status. CDR3 length: 19 amino acids.